The 30 T cell receptor beta chains listed next were all sequenced from one sample in a study of blood T cell repertoires in COVID-19. Assay used: immunoSEQ multiplex PCR; TCRdb lists only in-frame clones, some missing. The data contain under 65,000 clones, around nine tenths of them singletons. The source material was peripheral blood. The source of these receptors is a woman aged 55-69 years with COVID-19, enrolled during active disease.

This chain connects TRBV15 to TRBJ1-6; D is uncertain. V lost 7 bases to trimming and J lost 4 bases, with 5 bases between them. This CDR3 region has 12 residues. Germline CDR1 reads LNHNV; CDR2 reads YYDKDF (reference sequence). DNA for the CDR3: TGTGCCACCAAACGGTATAATTCACCCCTCCACTTT. Translation: CATKRYNSPLHF. Combining the CDR3 with reference TRBV15 and TRBJ1-6 gives the whole variable domain DAMVIQNPRYQVTQFGKPVTLSCSQTLNHNVMYWYQQKSSQAPKLLFHYYDKDFNNEADTPDNFQSRRPNTSFCFLDIRSPGLGDTAMYLCATKRYNSPLHFGNGTRLTVT.

J is TRBJ2-7 and V is TRBV24-1; 8 bases align to TRBD2. J was trimmed by 1 base and V by 7 bases; bases with no gene match: 8. The CDR3 runs to 15 residues. Germline V gene lookup returns CDR1 KGHDR and CDR2 SFDVKD. Written as DNA, the CDR3 is TGTGCCACCAGCGACGGGGGGGGAAGGTCCTACGAGCAGTACTTC. Protein sequence: CATSDGGGRSYEQYF.

The chain employs TRBV5-1 and TRBJ2-7; the match to TRBD1 covers 8 bases. Trimming removed 0 bases from V and 4 bases from J; junction bases left unmatched: 3. Germline CDR1 SGHRS, CDR2 YFSETQ. The CDR3 is 14 residues long. Here the CDR3 DNA reads TGCGCCAGCAGCTTGGCAGGGGGCAGGTACGAGCAGTACTTC. Translated, it gives CASSLAGGRYEQYF. Complete variable domain (other parts from reference TRBV5-1 and TRBJ2-7): KAGVTQTPRYLIKTRGQQVTLSCSPISGHRSVSWYQQTPGQGLQFLFEYFSETQRNKGNFPGRFSGRQFSNSRSEMNVSTLELGDSALYLCASSLAGGRYEQYFGPGTRLTVT.

CDR3 sequence reads: CASSSHGGSSYEQYF. The CDR3 DNA reads TGTGCCAGCAGCTCCCATGGGGGCAGCTCCTACGAGCAGTACTTC. The chain has TRBV7-9 and TRBJ2-7; a weak D match, TRBD1 (6 bases). V was cut by 4 bases and J by 0 bases, with 13 bases left in between. There are 15 residues in the CDR3. CDR1 and CDR2 from the germline V gene are SEHNR and FQNEAQ (reference sequence).

This chain uses TRBV6-5 with TRBJ1-1; weak D call: TRBD1 (5 bases). Germline V gene sequence: CDR1 MNHEY, CDR2 SVGAGI. Trimming shortened V by 6 bases and J by 11 bases, and 19 bases separated the two germline ends. The CDR3 extends over 13 amino acids. CDR3: CASSHGGTQEAFF. CDR3 sequence (DNA): TGTGCCAGCAGCCACGGGGGGACCCAAGAGGCTTTCTTT.

This clone showed up just once. This rearrangement joins TRBV11-2 to TRBJ2-1, with D tentatively TRBD2 (6 bases). CDR1 is SGHAT and CDR2 is FQNNGV in the germline V gene. The CDR3 runs to 14 residues. The V end was cut by 5 bases, the J end by 1 base, with 9 bases between. The CDR3 loop reads CASSRGLSYNEQFF. The CDR3 DNA reads as TGTGCCAGCAGCCGGGGGTTATCCTACAATGAGCAGTTCTTC.

CDR3: CATSDLQRGVEAFF. In DNA form, the CDR3 reads TGTGCCACCAGTGATTTGCAAAGGGGTGTTGAAGCTTTCTTT. The chain links TRBV24-1 to TRBJ1-1; D is possibly TRBD1 (5 bases). The CDR3 totals 14 residues. CDR1 KGHDR and CDR2 SFDVKD come from the germline V gene. Trimming took 0 bases from V and 7 from J, leaving 11 bases between them.

This clone has just one count. The chain links TRBV6-1 to TRBJ1-5, with D possibly matching TRBD1 (5 bases). Germline V gene sequence: CDR1 MNHNS, CDR2 SASEGT. The CDR3 has 16 amino acids. Trimming took off 4 bases at V and 8 bases at J, with 21 bases between the two ends. CDR3: CASSAYRAGGGKPQHF. The CDR3, as DNA: TGTGCCAGCAGTGCATACAGAGCTGGGGGAGGGAAGCCCCAGCATTTT.

This chain links TRBV11-2 with TRBJ1-1; possible D gene TRBD1, 5 bases. The V and J ends lost 2 bases and 0 bases respectively, with 7 bases between them. The CDR3 spans 14 residues. From germline, CDR1 is SGHAT and CDR2 FQNNGV. CDR3: CASSLTGMNTEAFF. CDR3 DNA: TGTGCCAGCAGCTTAACAGGTATGAACACTGAAGCTTTCTTT. The full variable domain, with the rest looked up from reference TRBV11-2 and TRBJ1-1, is EAGVAQSPRYKIIEKRQSVAFWCNPISGHATLYWYQQILGQGPKLLIQFQNNGVVDDSQLPKDRFSAERLKGVDSTLKIQPAKLEDSAVYLCASSLTGMNTEAFFGQGTRLTVV.

The chain employs TRBV2 and TRBJ2-4, with D possibly TRBD2 on 6 matching bases. From germline, CDR1 is SNHLY and CDR2 FYNNEI. This CDR3 comprises 15 residues. V was shortened by 6 bases and J by 3 bases, with 15 bases between the two germline ends. In nucleotides, the CDR3 is TGTGCCAGCAGGCTGGAGGGTTTGGGCAAAAACATTCAGTACTTC. It codes for CASRLEGLGKNIQYF.

V is TRBV11-3 and J is TRBJ1-2, with 7 positions matching TRBD1. Germline V CDR1 and CDR2: SGHNT, YENEEA. Trimming cost V 5 bases and J 4 bases; bases outside gene matches: 16. The CDR3 spans 17 residues. CDR3 amino acids: CASSPQTTGARFYGYTF. The CDR3 DNA reads TGTGCCAGCAGCCCTCAAACAACAGGGGCTCGGTTCTATGGCTACACCTTC.

The V gene is TRBV5-4, the J gene TRBJ2-7; TRBD1 matches at 10 bases. Losses at the gene ends were 5 bases for V and 0 bases for J; bases not matched to a gene: 5. Per the germline V gene, CDR1 is SGHNT and CDR2 is YYREEE (reference sequence). This CDR3 is 15 amino acids long. The CDR3 reads CASSSGQGISYEQYF. In DNA, the CDR3 is TGTGCCAGCAGTTCGGGACAGGGGATCTCCTACGAGCAGTACTTC.

V usage is TRBV6-5 and J usage is TRBJ1-5; 9 nucleotides line up with TRBD1. The CDR3 loop spans 15 amino acids. Germline-derived CDR1 and CDR2 are MNHEY and SVGAGI. V was pared by 5 bases and J by 4 bases, with 6 bases of the junction left unmatched. The CDR3 sequence is CASSKDRGSNQPQHF. In DNA form, the CDR3 reads TGTGCCAGCAGTAAGGACAGGGGTTCAAATCAGCCCCAGCATTTT.

This clone has only a few counts. The chain uses TRBV4-1 and TRBJ1-1, with D uncertain. Per the germline V gene, CDR1 is MGHRA and CDR2 is YSYEKL. The CDR3 length is 15 residues. Trimming removed 0 bases from V and 2 bases from J, with 10 bases in between. The CDR3 protein is CASSQDRAGNTEAFF. The CDR3 nucleotides read TGCGCCAGCAGCCAAGATAGGGCGGGTAACACTGAAGCTTTCTTT.

This clone appeared once. The CDR3 spells CASSVKTANTEAFF. CDR3 DNA sequence: TGTGCCAGTAGTGTAAAGACAGCGAACACTGAAGCTTTCTTT. The chain is built from TRBV19 and TRBJ1-1, with a tentative D call TRBD1 (5 bases). This CDR3 spans 14 amino acids. CDR1 and CDR2 (germline): LNHDA, SQIVND (reference sequence). V dropped 5 bases and J dropped 1 base, with 11 bases sitting between them.

This sequence joins TRBV19 and TRBJ1-5; D ambiguous. Trimming left V 4 bases short and J 2 bases short, with 9 bases between. The V gene's germline CDR1 is LNHDA and CDR2 SQIVND (reference sequence). This CDR3 region has 14 residues. CDR3 nucleotide sequence: TGTGCCAGTAGTACAGGTTTGGGCAATCAGCCCCAGCATTTT. This gives the protein CASSTGLGNQPQHF. Full variable domain (rest looked up from reference TRBV19 and TRBJ1-5): DGGITQSPKYLFRKEGQNVTLSCEQNLNHDAMYWYRQDPGQGLRLIYYSQIVNDFQKGDIAEGYSVSREKKESFPLTVTSAQKNPTAFYLCASSTGLGNQPQHFGDGTRLSIL.

The chain recombines TRBV5-8 with TRBJ2-2; no firm D call. V lost 3 bases and J 0 bases, leaving 21 bases between the germline ends. This CDR3 contains 19 residues. Germline values: CDR1 SGHTS, CDR2 YDEGEE. CDR3 DNA sequence: TGTGCCAGCAGCTCTTGGCGGCTAGATGCTCAACCGAACACCGGGGAGCTGTTTTTT. It codes for CASSSWRLDAQPNTGELFF.

The chain joins TRBV28 to TRBJ2-7, with 7 positions matching TRBD1. This CDR3 comprises 15 residues. V lost 2 bases to trimming and J lost 3 bases; unmatched junction nucleotides: 7. CDR1 is MDHEN and CDR2 is SYDVKM in the germline V gene. CDR3: CASSLGFGTVYEQYF. The DNA for the CDR3 is TGTGCCAGCAGTTTAGGGTTCGGGACAGTCTACGAGCAGTACTTC. Supplemented by reference TRBV28 and TRBJ2-7, the full variable domain reads DVKVTQSSRYLVKRTGEKVFLECVQDMDHENMFWYRQDPGLGLRLIYFSYDVKMKEKGDIPEGYSVSREKKERFSLILESASTNQTSMYLCASSLGFGTVYEQYFGPGTRLTVT.

The chain recombines TRBV6-5 with TRBJ1-1; 7 nucleotides align to TRBD1. The ends lost 6 bases at V and 1 base at J; junction bases unmatched: 5. Germline-derived CDR1 and CDR2 are MNHEY and SVGAGI. The CDR3 runs to 14 residues. The CDR3 region has the DNA TGTGCCAGCAGCCTGACAGGGAAGAACACTGAAGCTTTCTTT. This sequence encodes CASSLTGKNTEAFF.

This chain joins TRBV9 and TRBJ1-1; D ambiguous. CDR1 SGDLS and CDR2 YYNGEE come from the germline V gene. Trimming took 0 bases from V and 3 from J, leaving 6 bases between them. The CDR3 runs to 13 residues. The DNA for the CDR3 is TGTGCCAGCAGCGTAGCCTTGTACACTGAAGCTTTCTTT. It codes for CASSVALYTEAFF.

The V gene is TRBV15, the J gene TRBJ2-7; 8 bases map to TRBD1. The CDR3 contains 15 residues. The germline gives CDR1 LNHNV, CDR2 YYDKDF (reference sequence). Trimming cost V 4 bases and J 2 bases; bases outside gene matches: 7. DNA for the CDR3: TGTGCCACCAGCATAAACAGGGGGGCGGCCTACGAGCAGTACTTC. Encoded protein: CATSINRGAAYEQYF.

V usage is TRBV6-1 and J usage is TRBJ2-1, with 13 positions matching TRBD2. The CDR3 extends over 18 amino acids. Germline CDR1 MNHNS, CDR2 SASEGT. The V segment lost 0 bases and the J segment 4 bases; nucleotides outside the gene matches: 6. The CDR3 nucleotides are TGTGCCAGCAGTGAAGCTACGGCGACTAGCGGGAGGTACAATGAGCAGTTCTTC. The encoded protein is CASSEATATSGRYNEQFF.

The chain carries TRBV18 and TRBJ1-3; no firm D call. The CDR3 length is 15 residues. The V and J ends lost 2 bases and 1 base respectively, with 9 bases between them. Germline V gives CDR1 KGHSH, CDR2 LQKENI. CDR3 sequence reads: CASSPLAASGNTIYF. CDR3 DNA: TGTGCCAGCTCACCATTAGCCGCTTCTGGAAACACCATATATTTT. Looking up the rest from reference TRBV18 and TRBJ1-3 gives the full variable domain: NAGVMQNPRHLVRRRGQEARLRCSPMKGHSHVYWYRQLPEEGLKFMVYLQKENIIDESGMPKERFSAEFPKEGPSILRIQQVVRGDSAAYFCASSPLAASGNTIYFGEGSWLTVV.

The rearrangement links TRBV20-1 to TRBJ2-7; D gene unclear. V lost 3 bases and J 3 bases, leaving 6 bases between the germline ends. This CDR3 comprises 11 residues. CDR1 is DFQATT and CDR2 is SNEGSKA in the germline V gene (reference sequence). The CDR3 reads CSARSSYEQYF. The CDR3 nucleotides are TGCAGTGCTAGGAGTAGCTACGAGCAGTACTTC.

The chain has TRBV6-5 and TRBJ2-2; 7 bases align to TRBD1. V lost 0 bases and J lost 8; bases outside the gene matches: 6. This CDR3 contains 15 residues. The germline V gene encodes CDR1 MNHEY and CDR2 SVGAGI. The CDR3 loop reads CASSYSRDRRGELFF. CDR3 coding DNA: TGTGCCAGCAGTTACTCGAGGGACAGACGGGGGGAGCTGTTTTTT.

This clone was seen a few times. This sequence joins TRBV27 and TRBJ2-3; 9 positions agree with TRBD2. The CDR3 has 15 amino acids. Germline trimming cut 6 bases from V and 2 bases from J; bases unmatched to any gene: 6. The germline V gene has CDR1 MNHEY and CDR2 SMNVEV (reference sequence). CDR3: CASSNSGRATDTQYF. CDR3 DNA: TGTGCCAGCAGCAATAGCGGGAGAGCCACAGATACGCAGTATTTT.

The chain carries TRBV29-1 and TRBJ1-2; perhaps TRBD1 as D (5 bases). The CDR3 covers 13 residues. The germline V and J ends were trimmed by 4 bases and 3 bases, with 12 bases remaining between them. Per germline, CDR1 SQVTM and CDR2 ANQGSEA. The CDR3 reads CSVGKGPYYGYTF. CDR3 in DNA: TGCAGCGTTGGAAAGGGGCCGTACTATGGCTACACCTTC.

The chain links TRBV14 to TRBJ2-1; 7 nucleotides line up with TRBD2. The CDR3 has 14 residues. Germline trimming cut 0 bases from V and 10 bases from J; bases unmatched to any gene: 6. Germline CDR1 and CDR2: SGHDN and FVKESK. In nucleotides, the CDR3 is TGTGCCAGCAGCCAAGATAGTACTAGCGACGAGCAGTTCTTC. Protein sequence: CASSQDSTSDEQFF.

The V gene is TRBV28, the J gene TRBJ2-1, with 9 bases lining up with TRBD2. Per germline, CDR1 MDHEN and CDR2 SYDVKM. V lost 7 bases, J lost 12 bases, and 13 bases stayed unmatched. CDR3 length: 14 amino acids. For the CDR3, the DNA is TGTGCCAGCACCCTCACGACTAGCGGAGGGCGGCAGTTCTTC. Residues: CASTLTTSGGRQFF.

V usage is TRBV5-4 and J usage is TRBJ2-1; D not resolved. Germline V gene data show CDR1 as SGHNT and CDR2 as YYREEE (reference sequence). There are 15 residues in the CDR3. Trimming pared 0 bases from V and 9 bases from J, leaving 16 bases between. The CDR3 region has the DNA TGTGCCAGCAGCTTGGATCTAACCGTCACGAGTGAGCAGTTCTTC. It translates to CASSLDLTVTSEQFF.